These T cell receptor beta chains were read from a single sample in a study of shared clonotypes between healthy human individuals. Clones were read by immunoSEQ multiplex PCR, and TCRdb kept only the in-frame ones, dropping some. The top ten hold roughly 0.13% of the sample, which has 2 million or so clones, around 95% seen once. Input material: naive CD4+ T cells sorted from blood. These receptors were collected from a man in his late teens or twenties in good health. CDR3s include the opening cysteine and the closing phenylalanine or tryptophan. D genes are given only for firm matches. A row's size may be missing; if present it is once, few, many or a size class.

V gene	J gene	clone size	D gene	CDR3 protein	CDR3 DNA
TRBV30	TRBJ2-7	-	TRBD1	CAWSTGQGPYEQYF	TGTGCCTGGAGCACGGGACAGGGACCCTACGAGCAGTACTTC
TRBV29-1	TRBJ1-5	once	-	CSAGGGDEPQHF	TGCAGCGCCGGTGGGGGGGATGAGCCCCAGCATTTT
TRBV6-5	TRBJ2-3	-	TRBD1	CASSRGQGRADTQYF	TGTGCCAGCAGTCGAGGACAGGGGAGAGCAGATACGCAGTATTTT
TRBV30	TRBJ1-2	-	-	CAWSSRPADYGYTF	TGTGCCTGGAGTTCCCGACCGGCGGACTATGGCTACACCTTC
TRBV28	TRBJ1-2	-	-	CASLTDRSVGYTF	TGTGCCAGCTTAACCGACAGGTCGGTGGGCTACACCTTC
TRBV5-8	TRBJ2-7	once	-	CASSFGDTSYEQYF	TGTGCCAGCAGTTTCGGAGACACCAGCTACGAGCAGTACTTC
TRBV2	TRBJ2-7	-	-	CASNRLRSSYEQYF	TGTGCCAGCAACCGACTGAGGAGCTCCTACGAGCAGTACTTC
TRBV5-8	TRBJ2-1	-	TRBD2	CASRLSGGANEQFF	TGTGCCAGCAGACTTAGCGGGGGGGCGAATGAGCAGTTCTTC
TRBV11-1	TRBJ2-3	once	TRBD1	CASSSQGQMGTDTQYF	TGTGCCAGCAGCTCTCAGGGACAGATGGGCACAGATACGCAGTATTTT
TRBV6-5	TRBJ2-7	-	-	CASSLVEVYEQYF	TGTGCCAGCAGCTTAGTGGAGGTGTACGAGCAGTACTTC
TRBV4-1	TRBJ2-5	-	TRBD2	CASSRGTSGLQETQYF	TGCGCCAGCAGCCGGGGGACTAGCGGATTACAAGAGACCCAGTACTTC
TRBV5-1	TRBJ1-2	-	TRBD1	CASSLVGGGNYGYTF	TGCGCCAGCAGCTTGGTAGGGGGCGGTAACTATGGCTACACCTTC
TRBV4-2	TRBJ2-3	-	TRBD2	CASSQDRAGVADTQYF	TGTGCCAGCAGCCAAGATCGGGCGGGAGTGGCAGATACGCAGTATTTT
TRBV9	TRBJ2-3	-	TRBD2	CASSLRTSVSTDTQYF	TGTGCCAGCAGCCTCCGGACTAGCGTCAGCACAGATACGCAGTATTTT
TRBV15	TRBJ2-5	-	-	CATSRDPDPGETQYF	TGTGCCACCAGCAGAGATCCGGACCCGGGGGAGACCCAGTACTTC
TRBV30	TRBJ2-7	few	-	CAWTSAAPYEQYF	TGTGCCTGGACCAGCGCCGCACCCTACGAGCAGTACTTC
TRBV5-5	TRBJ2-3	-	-	CASMISHGADTQYF	TGTGCCAGCATGATTTCTCATGGGGCAGATACGCAGTATTTT
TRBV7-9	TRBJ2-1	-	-	CASSLMAPEQFF	TGTGCCAGCAGCTTAATGGCGCCCGAGCAGTTCTTC
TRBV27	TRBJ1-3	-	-	CASSLSAGAGNTIYF	TGTGCCAGCAGTTTATCGGCAGGGGCTGGAAACACCATATATTTT
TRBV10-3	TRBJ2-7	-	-	CASSRESSYEQYF	TGTGCCTCAAGTAGGGAGAGCTCCTACGAGCAGTACTTC
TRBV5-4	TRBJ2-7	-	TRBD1	CASSLPTGGNYEQYF	TGTGCCAGCAGCCTTCCGACAGGGGGCAACTACGAGCAGTACTTC
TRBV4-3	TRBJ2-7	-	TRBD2	CASSQGLAGGQAYEQYF	TGCGCCAGCAGCCAAGGACTAGCGGGAGGTCAAGCCTACGAGCAGTACTTC
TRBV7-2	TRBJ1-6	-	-	CASSLATGGISPLHF	TGTGCCAGCAGCTTAGCGACAGGAGGCATTTCACCCCTCCACTTT
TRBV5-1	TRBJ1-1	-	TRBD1	CASCSTGGNTEAFF	TGCGCCAGCTGCTCGACAGGGGGCAACACTGAAGCTTTCTTT
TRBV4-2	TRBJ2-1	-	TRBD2	CASSHPTGDTSGGNEQFF	TGTGCCAGCAGCCATCCAACAGGGGATACTAGCGGGGGGAATGAGCAGTTCTTC
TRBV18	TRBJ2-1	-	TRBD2	CASSPLAGGHNEQFF	TGTGCCAGCTCACCATTGGCGGGGGGGCACAATGAGCAGTTCTTC
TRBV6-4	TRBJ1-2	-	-	CASSDRDRSYGYTF	TGTGCCAGCAGTGACCGGGACCGTTCCTATGGCTACACCTTC
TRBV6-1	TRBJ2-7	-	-	CASTEEGHLSYEQYF	TGTGCCAGCACAGAGGAGGGACATCTCTCCTACGAGCAGTACTTC
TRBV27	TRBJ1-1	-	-	CASSGELGGATEAFF	TGTGCCAGCAGCGGGGAGTTGGGAGGGGCCACTGAAGCTTTCTTT
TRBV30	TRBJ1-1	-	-	CAWSTGRNTEAFF	TGTGCCTGGAGTACAGGGAGGAACACTGAAGCTTTCTTT
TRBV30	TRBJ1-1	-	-	CAWSPIGRVTEAFF	TGTGCCTGGAGTCCAATAGGTCGGGTAACTGAAGCTTTCTTT
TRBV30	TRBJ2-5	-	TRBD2	CAWTGQIGGAQYF	TGTGCCTGGACTGGCCAAATCGGGGGGGCCCAGTACTTC
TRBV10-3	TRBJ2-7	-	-	CAIGPLYYEQYF	TGTGCCATAGGGCCCTTATACTACGAGCAGTACTTC
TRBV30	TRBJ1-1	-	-	CAWSVGQGYTEAFF	TGTGCCTGGAGTGTAGGACAAGGATACACTGAAGCTTTCTTT
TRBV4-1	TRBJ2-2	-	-	CASSPRNRGGTGELFF	TGCGCCAGCAGCCCGAGAAACAGGGGGGGCACCGGGGAGCTGTTTTTT
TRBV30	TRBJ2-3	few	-	CAWSVPRVTDTQYF	TGTGCCTGGAGTGTACCTCGGGTCACAGATACGCAGTATTTT
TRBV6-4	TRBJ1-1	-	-	CASSRQEGTEAFF	TGTGCCAGCAGTCGACAGGAAGGCACTGAAGCTTTCTTT
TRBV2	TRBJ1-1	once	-	CASSETGKRTEAFF	TGTGCCAGCAGTGAAACAGGGAAGCGAACTGAAGCTTTCTTT
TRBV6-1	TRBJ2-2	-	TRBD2	CASMSSSGRGELFF	TGTGCCAGTATGTCTAGTAGCGGGAGGGGGGAGCTGTTTTTT
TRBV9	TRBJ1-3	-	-	CASSVDSGGTIYF	TGTGCCAGCAGCGTCGATTCCGGGGGTACCATATATTTT
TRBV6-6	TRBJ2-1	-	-	CASSWGGTSYNEQFF	TGTGCCAGCAGTTGGGGGGGCACCTCCTACAATGAGCAGTTCTTC
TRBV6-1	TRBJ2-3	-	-	CASSVEGQTTDTQYF	TGTGCCAGCAGTGTCGAAGGACAGACCACAGATACGCAGTATTTT
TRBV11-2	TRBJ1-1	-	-	CASSLVRQGQGAFF	TGTGCCAGCAGCTTAGTCCGGCAGGGTCAAGGAGCTTTCTTT
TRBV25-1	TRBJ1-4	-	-	CASSPREIIATNEKLFF	TGTGCCAGCAGCCCAAGGGAAATTATTGCAACTAATGAAAAACTGTTTTTT
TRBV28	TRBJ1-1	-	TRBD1	CASKGQKNTEAFF	TGTGCCAGCAAGGGACAGAAGAACACTGAAGCTTTCTTT
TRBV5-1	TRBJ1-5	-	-	CASSPLSGEMEPQHF	TGCGCCAGCAGCCCGCTCTCAGGGGAAATGGAGCCCCAGCATTTT
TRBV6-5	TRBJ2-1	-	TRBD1	CASSYSTGGNEQFF	TGTGCCAGCAGTTACTCAACAGGGGGAAATGAGCAGTTCTTC
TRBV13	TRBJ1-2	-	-	CASSITGTVNYGYTF	TGTGCCAGCAGCATTACCGGGACGGTAAACTATGGCTACACCTTC